The 22 T cell receptor beta chains listed next were all sequenced from one sample in a study of T-cell memory formation after mild COVID-19. TCRdb reprocessed the 5' RACE reads via MiXCR and lists one record per CDR3 protein. Of about 400,000 distinct CDR3 sequences in the sample, about a sixth were seen once. Sequenced input: PBMCs or a T cell subset sorted from them (not recorded which). The receptors stem from a man aged 18 to 29 who had mild COVID-19 (a few samples of this study predate the infection). Cell type and time point are not known.

V and J are TRBV3-1 and TRBJ2-7; D is tentatively TRBD1 or TRBD2 (5 bases each). Germline CDR1 is LGHDT and CDR2 is YNNKEL (reference sequence). This CDR3 has 12 residues. Trimming cost V 0 bases and J 6 bases, with 6 bases left between them. The CDR3 loop is CASSQERGEQYV. The CDR3 bases are TGTGCCAGCAGCCAAGAGAGGGGCGAGCAGTACGTC.

The chain recombines TRBV6-6 with TRBJ1-2; D gene uncertain. Germline CDR1 and CDR2: MNHNY and SVGAGI (reference sequence). This CDR3 is built from 11 residues. The germline V and J ends were trimmed by 7 bases and 6 bases, with 9 bases remaining between them. CDR3 residues: CASTGLDGYTF. CDR3 nucleotides: TGTGCCAGCACCGGACTAGATGGCTACACCTTC.

This clonotype occurred a few times. The V call is TRBV28, the J call TRBJ2-3; D is perhaps TRBD2 (5 bases). V lost 4 bases to trimming and J lost 2 bases, with 10 bases between them. The germline gives CDR1 MDHEN, CDR2 SYDVKM. The CDR3 covers 14 residues. The CDR3 here is CASSSPGYTDTQYF. CDR3 in DNA: TGTGCCAGCAGTTCCCCGGGGTACACAGATACGCAGTATTTT. Complete variable domain (other parts from reference TRBV28 and TRBJ2-3): DVKVTQSSRYLVKRTGEKVFLECVQDMDHENMFWYRQDPGLGLRLIYFSYDVKMKEKGDIPEGYSVSREKKERFSLILESASTNQTSMYLCASSSPGYTDTQYFGPGTRLTVL.

This clonotype was counted once. The chain combines TRBV11-3 with TRBJ2-7; D possibly uses TRBD1 or TRBD2 (5 bases each). V was cut by 6 bases and J by 4 bases, with 25 bases left in between. This CDR3 spans 17 amino acids. Germline V gives CDR1 SGHNT, CDR2 YENEEA. The CDR3 sequence: CASRPRGERWKQYEQYV. CDR3 nucleotides: TGTGCCAGCAGACCGAGGGGAGAGAGGTGGAAGCAGTACGAGCAGTACGTC.

The rearrangement uses TRBV20-1 and TRBJ2-1, with 7 bases identical to TRBD1. The ends lost 6 bases at V and 11 bases at J; junction bases unmatched: 7. Germline CDR1 is DFQATT and CDR2 is SNEGSKA (reference sequence). The CDR3 consists of 11 residues. The CDR3 DNA is TGCAGTGCGTCCGACAGGGACAAGCAGTTCTTC. It specifies CSASDRDKQFF.

This clonotype was seen only a few times. The chain is built from TRBV4-3 and TRBJ2-5; 15 bases are a match to TRBD2. Germline assignment: CDR1 LGHNA and CDR2 YSLEER. The CDR3 runs 15 residues. The ends lost 3 bases at V and 5 bases at J; junction bases unmatched: 1. The CDR3 sequence is CASSQGTSGGETQYF. DNA of the CDR3: TGCGCCAGCAGCCAGGGGACTAGCGGGGGGGAGACCCAGTACTTC.

The gene calls are TRBV27 and TRBJ2-1, with TRBD2 matching 9 bases. V gave up 7 bases and J gave up 9 bases; unmatched junction bases: 10. CDR3 length: 14 residues. Germline V lookup: CDR1 MNHEY, CDR2 SMNVEV (reference sequence). This chain's CDR3 is CASIQRGEFGEQFF. CDR3 in DNA: TGTGCCAGCATCCAGCGGGGGGAGTTCGGTGAGCAGTTCTTC.

The chain has TRBV5-1 and TRBJ2-3; TRBD2 aligns across 15 bases. CDR1 is SGHRS, CDR2 YFSETQ, per germline. The CDR3 totals 16 residues. V shed 0 bases and J 4 bases; nucleotides not matched to a gene: 0. This CDR3 is CASSLGTSGGADTQYF. CDR3 coding DNA: TGCGCCAGCAGCTTGGGGACTAGCGGGGGGGCAGATACGCAGTATTTT.

The V call is TRBV5-4, the J call TRBJ1-2; 9 nucleotides match TRBD1. This CDR3 spans 17 amino acids. Germline values: CDR1 SGHNT, CDR2 YYREEE (reference sequence). V shed 3 bases, J shed 6 bases, and the junction held 15 bases outside the gene matches. The CDR3 sequence: CASSSGLSSDRGHGYTF. CDR3 in DNA: TGTGCCAGCAGCTCGGGACTAAGTTCGGACAGGGGCCATGGCTACACCTTC.

This clonotype has only a few counts. The chain's CDR3 is CASSSQALNYGYTF. The CDR3 coding sequence is TGCGCCAGCAGCAGCCAGGCCTTAAACTATGGCTACACCTTC. The rearrangement joins TRBV4-1 to TRBJ1-2; D not resolved. The germline gives CDR1 MGHRA, CDR2 YSYEKL. The CDR3 has 14 amino acids. V was cut by 5 bases and J by 2 bases, with 12 bases left in between.

This clonotype was found a few times. The chain has TRBV12-3 or TRBV12-4 and TRBJ1-3, with 7 bases lining up with TRBD1. This CDR3 has 15 amino acids. J was trimmed by 2 bases and V by 6 bases; bases with no gene match: 7. In DNA form, the CDR3 reads TGTGCCAGCAGGTACAGGGGATACCCTGGAAACACCATATATTTT. This sequence encodes CASRYRGYPGNTIYF.

This clonotype was seen ten or more times. The V call is TRBV7-2, the J call TRBJ2-5, with D maybe TRBD2 (7 bases). The V end lost 1 base, the J end lost 6 bases, and 18 bases lay between the germline ends. Germline V gene data show CDR1 as SGHTA and CDR2 as FQGNSA. The CDR3 consists of 16 residues. CDR3 bases: TGTGCCAGCAGCTTAGATTGGGGGGGGCGCTCAAAGACCCAGTACTTC. This gives the protein CASSLDWGGRSKTQYF.

This clonotype was picked up many times. This chain joins TRBV12-3 or TRBV12-4 and TRBJ2-2, with D perhaps matching TRBD1 or TRBD2 (6 bases each). The CDR3 totals 17 residues. The V gene lost 6 bases and the J gene lost 4 bases, with 21 bases spanning the gap. The DNA for the CDR3 is TGTGCCAGCAGCCAATGGGTCGGGGGCACCGGCACCGGGGAGCTGTTTTTT. It is translated as CASSQWVGGTGTGELFF.

The genes are TRBV6-6 and TRBJ1-1; D remains ambiguous. The V and J ends lost 6 bases and 3 bases respectively, with 8 bases between them. The length of the CDR3 is 12 residues. Per germline, CDR1 MNHNY and CDR2 SVGAGI (reference sequence). CDR3 DNA sequence: TGTGCCAGCAGCTACGAATACACTGAAGCTTTCTTT. This gives the protein CASSYEYTEAFF.

This clonotype occurred a few times. The V gene is TRBV6-5, the J gene TRBJ1-1; D is perhaps TRBD1 (5 bases). CDR1 and CDR2 from the germline V gene are MNHEY and SVGAGI. This CDR3 has 14 amino acids. The germline V and J ends were trimmed by 0 bases and 5 bases, with 10 bases remaining between them. DNA of the CDR3: TGTGCCAGCAGTTACTCTGCGGGGGATACTGAAGCTTTCTTT. Amino acid sequence: CASSYSAGDTEAFF.

This rearrangement joins TRBV28 to TRBJ2-2, with 9 bases fitting TRBD1. Germline-derived CDR1 and CDR2 are MDHEN and SYDVKM. The length of the CDR3 is 15 residues. With V trimmed by 6 bases and J by 2 bases, 4 bases remained unmatched. The CDR3 bases are TGTGCCAGCAGCCGGGACAGGGTAAACACCGGGGAGCTGTTTTTT. It translates to CASSRDRVNTGELFF.

This clonotype came up a few times. This chain joins TRBV4-2 and TRBJ2-5; TRBD2 matches 11 bases. Germline lookup yields CDR1 LGHNA and CDR2 YNFKEQ. The CDR3 has 16 residues. Trimming at V came to 7 bases and at J to 2 bases, leaving 9 bases not matched to a gene. CDR3 nucleotides: TGTGCCAGCAACGCTTGGGCTAGCGGGGGGCAAGAGACCCAGTACTTC. Its translation: CASNAWASGGQETQYF.

The chain links TRBV4-3 to TRBJ2-1; either TRBD1 or TRBD2 may fit D (5 bases each). This CDR3 region has 21 residues. The germline V gene encodes CDR1 LGHNA and CDR2 YSLEER. V lost 4 bases to trimming and J lost 0 bases, with 28 bases between them. This CDR3 is CASSPTEGSGSYLSSYNEQFF. DNA of the CDR3: TGCGCCAGCAGCCCGACAGAGGGGTCTGGGAGCTACCTGAGCTCCTACAATGAGCAGTTCTTC.

This clonotype was picked up a small number of times. V usage is TRBV6-2 or TRBV6-3 and J usage is TRBJ1-5; perhaps TRBD1 as D (6 bases). Germline-derived CDR1 and CDR2 are MNHEY and SVGEGT. There are 13 residues in the CDR3. The V and J ends lost 6 bases and 7 bases respectively, with 13 bases between them. CDR3 nucleotides: TGTGCCAGCAGGAACAGAGGGGGGCAGCCCCAGCATTTT. Translation gives CASRNRGGQPQHF.

In this sample, this clonotype turned up many times. The gene calls are TRBV7-2 and TRBJ1-1, with 8 bases matching TRBD1. Unmatched junction bases numbered 8, after V lost 5 bases and J lost 6 bases. Germline V gene lookup returns CDR1 SGHTA and CDR2 FQGNSA. The CDR3 totals 14 residues. CDR3 region: CASSPDRGRAEAFF. CDR3 nucleotides: TGTGCCAGCAGCCCAGACAGGGGACGCGCTGAAGCTTTCTTT.

This clonotype was counted many times. CDR3 in amino acids: CASSRGLAGGYTGELFF. DNA for the CDR3: TGTGCCAGCAGCCGCGGACTAGCGGGGGGCTACACCGGGGAGCTGTTTTTT. This chain links TRBV7-9 with TRBJ2-2; 14 nucleotides align to TRBD2. This CDR3 contains 17 residues. Germline lookup yields CDR1 SEHNR and CDR2 FQNEAQ (reference sequence). Trimming took 5 bases from V and 3 from J; bases not matched to a gene: 5.

This clonotype was counted a few times. This chain uses TRBV5-1 with TRBJ1-4; D may be TRBD1 (6 bases). Germline V gene data show CDR1 as SGHRS and CDR2 as YFSETQ. There are 15 residues in the CDR3. Trimming shortened V by 2 bases and J by 5 bases, and 13 bases separated the two germline ends. The CDR3 DNA sequence: TGCGCCAGCAGCTTATTACAGGGTGCAAATGAAAAACTGTTTTTT. Translation: CASSLLQGANEKLFF.